This is a list of T cell receptor beta chains from one sample in a study of cytomegalovirus exposure and HLA in healthy donors. Clones were read by immunoSEQ multiplex PCR, and TCRdb kept only the in-frame ones, dropping some. Found here are a few hundred thousand clones, over 60% of them singletons; the top ten hold around 15%. Sample: PBMCs. The receptor set was obtained from a man in his forties in good health and CMV-seronegative. Both conserved end residues are part of each CDR3. D genes are given only for firm matches. Clone size is given for some rows only: seen once, a few or many times, or a class if the clone is expanded.

d_call	clone_size	v_call	j_call	cdr3_aa	cdr3_nt
TRBD1	.	TRBV28	TRBJ1-4	CASTEGGGTGVEKLFF	TGTGCCAGCACCGAAGGCGGCGGGACAGGGGTGGAAAAACTGTTTTTT
.	few	TRBV7-8	TRBJ2-7	CASSLRSSRDYEQYF	TGTGCCAGCAGCTTGCGGTCTAGTCGAGACTACGAGCAGTACTTC
TRBD1	.	TRBV28	TRBJ2-1	CASSFETGTFF	TGTGCCAGCAGTTTTGAGACAGGGACGTTCTTC
.	.	TRBV7-2	TRBJ2-3	CASSLRRGRSSTDTQYF	TGTGCCAGCAGCTTACGGCGGGGGCGCTCTAGCACAGATACGCAGTATTTT
TRBD1	.	TRBV7-3	TRBJ1-2	CASSLDRGSGYGYTF	TGTGCCAGCAGCCTCGACAGGGGGAGTGGGTATGGCTACACCTTC
.	.	TRBV5-1	TRBJ2-1	CASNEEISYNEQFF	TGCGCCAGCAATGAAGAGATCTCCTACAATGAGCAGTTCTTC
.	.	TRBV7-9	TRBJ1-1	CASSRGGEDTEAFF	TGTGCCAGCAGCCGGGGGGGGGAGGACACTGAAGCTTTCTTT
.	.	TRBV28	TRBJ1-2	CASSFSRAGSMGYTF	TGTGCCAGCAGTTTTAGTCGCGCAGGGTCTATGGGCTACACCTTC
.	.	TRBV2	TRBJ1-4	CASKDRGEKLFF	TGTGCCAGCAAAGACAGAGGTGAAAAACTGTTTTTT
.	.	TRBV28	TRBJ2-7	CASSLVTTGLFYEQYF	TGTGCCAGCAGTCTTGTCACGACCGGACTGTTCTACGAGCAGTACTTC
.	few	TRBV28	TRBJ1-1	CASSHLDSMNTEAFF	TGTGCCAGCAGCCATTTGGACAGCATGAACACTGAAGCTTTCTTT
TRBD1	.	TRBV11-2	TRBJ1-3	CASSPGQPGNTIYF	TGTGCCAGCAGCCCGGGACAGCCTGGAAACACCATATATTTT
.	.	TRBV25-1	TRBJ2-2	CASSFSVGGELFF	TGTGCCAGCAGTTTTAGCGTGGGCGGGGAGCTGTTTTTT
.	once	TRBV5-6	TRBJ1-2	CASSSRRLGEGGYTF	TGTGCCAGCAGCTCACGGAGGCTCGGTGAAGGCGGCTACACCTTC
TRBD1	.	TRBV18	TRBJ2-7	CASSQFTGQASYEQYF	TGTGCCAGCTCACAGTTTACGGGACAGGCCTCCTACGAGCAGTACTTC
TRBD1	.	TRBV6-6	TRBJ1-1	CASSTPTGRVGTEAFF	TGTGCCAGCAGTACACCGACAGGGCGGGTTGGCACTGAAGCTTTCTTT
.	.	TRBV30	TRBJ2-7	CAWSVGVYEQYF	TGTGCCTGGAGTGTAGGGGTCTACGAGCAGTACTTC
TRBD1	.	TRBV2	TRBJ2-7	CASSGTGIPEQYF	TGTGCCAGCAGTGGGACAGGGATCCCCGAGCAGTACTTC
.	few	TRBV5-6	TRBJ2-7	CASSLSYSLSSYEQYF	TGTGCCAGCAGCCTCTCCTACAGCCTGAGCTCCTACGAGCAGTACTTC
.	once	TRBV27	TRBJ1-1	CASGQSVNTEAFF	TGTGCCAGCGGACAATCAGTGAACACTGAAGCTTTCTTT
.	.	TRBV9	TRBJ2-3	CASSVGLPVPPDTQYF	TGTGCCAGCAGCGTAGGTCTTCCGGTCCCGCCAGATACGCAGTATTTT
TRBD1	once	TRBV9	TRBJ2-7	CASSPRGDRGGQEQYF	TGTGCCAGCAGCCCCCGGGGGGACAGGGGAGGTCAAGAGCAGTACTTC
TRBD1	.	TRBV5-1	TRBJ1-1	CASSKTGGLMNTEAFF	TGCGCCAGCAGCAAGACAGGGGGCCTCATGAACACTGAAGCTTTCTTT
.	.	TRBV19	TRBJ1-2	CASSSRWRGYGYTF	TGTGCCAGTAGTTCCCGATGGAGGGGCTATGGCTACACCTTC
.	.	TRBV7-2	TRBJ1-4	CASSRTDRFNEKLFF	TGTGCCAGCAGCCGAACCGACAGGTTTAATGAAAAACTGTTTTTT
.	once	TRBV7-9	TRBJ2-7	CASSLGVASSYEQYF	TGTGCCAGCAGCTTAGGAGTAGCTTCCTCCTACGAGCAGTACTTC
.	.	TRBV27	TRBJ1-2	CASSFAGANYGYTF	TGTGCCAGCAGTTTTGCCGGAGCTAACTATGGCTACACCTTC
TRBD1	.	TRBV5-5	TRBJ2-5	CASSPRTGSRETQYF	TGTGCCAGCAGCCCCAGGACAGGGTCTAGAGAGACCCAGTACTTC
.	.	TRBV27	TRBJ2-5	CASSFSGETQYF	TGTGCCAGCAGTTTCTCAGGGGAGACCCAGTACTTC
.	.	TRBV7-8	TRBJ2-1	CASSLLATSNEQFF	TGTGCCAGCAGCCTTCTAGCGACATCCAATGAGCAGTTCTTC
.	.	TRBV18	TRBJ2-1	CASSSGQSYNEQFF	TGTGCCAGCTCATCAGGACAGTCCTACAATGAGCAGTTCTTC
.	.	TRBV29-1	TRBJ2-1	CSVESRYNEQFF	TGCAGCGTTGAATCCCGCTACAATGAGCAGTTCTTC
.	.	TRBV7-2	TRBJ2-5	CASSLLSETQYF	TGTGCCAGCAGCCTACTATCCGAGACCCAGTACTTC
TRBD1	.	TRBV10-3	TRBJ1-2	CAIRTGTTNYGYTF	TGTGCCATCCGGACAGGGACCACTAACTATGGCTACACCTTC
TRBD1	few	TRBV5-1	TRBJ1-2	CASHNRFGQGANYGYTF	TGCGCCAGCCATAATCGGTTTGGACAGGGGGCGAACTATGGCTACACCTTC
.	.	TRBV27	TRBJ2-5	CASSLWGQARQETQYF	TGTGCCAGCAGTTTATGGGGCCAAGCGCGTCAAGAGACCCAGTACTTC
.	.	TRBV2	TRBJ2-7	CASSEGELYEQYF	TGTGCCAGCAGTGAAGGGGAGCTCTACGAGCAGTACTTC
.	.	TRBV6-5	TRBJ2-6	CASRLHSSGANVLTF	TGTGCCAGCAGATTACACAGCTCTGGGGCCAACGTCCTGACTTTC
TRBD1	.	TRBV28	TRBJ1-5	CASSLDRYDQPQHF	TGTGCCAGCAGTTTGGACAGGTATGATCAGCCCCAGCATTTT
.	.	TRBV27	TRBJ1-3	CASSPSSPTAGNTIYF	TGTGCCAGCAGTCCCTCTTCACCTACCGCTGGAAACACCATATATTTT
.	.	TRBV2	TRBJ1-2	CASSPQGMGYGYTF	TGTGCCAGCAGTCCCCAGGGGATGGGGTATGGCTACACCTTC
TRBD1	.	TRBV29-1	TRBJ1-1	CSVVPTDRIAFF	TGCAGCGTGGTACCTACGGACAGGATAGCTTTCTTT
TRBD2	.	TRBV2	TRBJ2-7	CASSEASGGRSYEQYF	TGTGCCAGCAGTGAAGCTAGCGGGGGAAGGTCCTACGAGCAGTACTTC
TRBD1	.	TRBV28	TRBJ1-3	CASSLGQGLSGNTIYF	TGTGCCAGCAGTCTTGGACAGGGATTATCGGGAAACACCATATATTTT
.	.	TRBV2	TRBJ1-3	CASRITGSSGNTIYF	TGTGCCAGCAGGATAACAGGGAGCTCTGGAAACACCATATATTTT
.	.	TRBV5-5	TRBJ1-4	CASSLGGTTTEKLFF	TGTGCCAGCAGCTTGGGTGGGACAACTACTGAAAAACTGTTTTTT
TRBD2	.	TRBV2	TRBJ2-1	CASSARLADNEQFF	TGTGCCAGCAGCGCTCGACTAGCGGACAATGAGCAGTTCTTC